This entry is about one T cell receptor beta chain. This sample stems from a study of PD-L1 blockade in urothelial cancer. Study-level information: From 0 to 3 prior chemotherapy regimens had been given to the patients. Blood-derived samples held a median approximately 140,000 T cells.

The table came from immunoSEQ multiplex PCR; TCRdb's copy has only in-frame clones and leaves some out. The table lists about 74,000 clones, about 85% of them singletons, with around 4.7% in the top ten. V lost 4 bases, J lost 1 base, and 6 bases stayed unmatched. There are 16 residues in the CDR3. CDR1 SGHNT and CDR2 YYREEE come from the germline V gene (reference sequence). The sequenced sample was PBMCs, obtained around atezolizumab (anti-PD-L1) treatment. The TCR was taken from a man in his 70s with urothelial cancer. This rearrangement joins TRBV5-4 to TRBJ1-2; the match to TRBD1 covers 11 bases. DNA of the CDR3: TGTGCCAGCAGCCCCGGACAGGGGGCGAATAACTATGGCTACACCTTC. Protein: CASSPGQGANNYGYTF.